This T cell receptor (beta chain) was sequenced in a study of blood T cell repertoires in COVID-19. Living in about two dozen US areas, the participants were between about 18 and 95 years of age. J gave up 0 bases and V 10 bases, and 14 bases lay outside the gene matches. CDR1 is WSHSY, CDR2 SAAADI, per germline. The CDR3 sequence is 17 residues long. Generated by immunoSEQ multiplex PCR, the TCRdb table keeps only in-frame clones and is missing some. The sample lists almost 500,000 clones, roughly nine tenths occurring once. This chain uses TRBV10-2 with TRBJ1-4; TRBD1 matches at 7 bases. The specimen was PBMCs or T cells enriched from blood (not recorded which). The clonotype was recovered from a woman aged 55-70 years who had recovered from COVID-19. The CDR3 DNA reads as TGCGCCACCTCCCGCGGGACAGAGCACCCAACTAATGAAAAACTGTTTTTT. It translates to CATSRGTEHPTNEKLFF.